The 24 T cell receptor beta chains below come from one sample, sequenced in a study of shared clonotypes between healthy human individuals. Some clones are missing from TCRdb's copy, which holds only in-frame ones; the method was immunoSEQ multiplex PCR. Of 650,000 to 750,000 clones listed, more than 70% were seen once; the top ten hold about 1.8%. Sequencing was done on a sample of memory CD4+ T cells sorted from blood. Specified subset: CD45RA-negative fraction. The receptors derive from a woman in her twenties or thirties in good health.

The chain employs TRBV5-4 and TRBJ2-7; possibly TRBD2 for D (6 bases). Germline V CDR1 and CDR2: SGHNT, YYREEE (reference sequence). The germline V and J ends were trimmed by 4 bases and 1 base, with 15 bases remaining between them. The CDR3 is 15 residues long. The DNA of the CDR3 is TGTGCCAGCAGCCGTGTAGGTGGGAGGTCCTACGAGCAGTACTTC. As protein: CASSRVGGRSYEQYF.

The V and J genes are TRBV5-4 and TRBJ2-7; D perhaps matches TRBD2 (6 bases). Germline V gene lookup returns CDR1 SGHNT and CDR2 YYREEE (reference sequence). Trimming stripped 2 bases from V and 6 bases from J, with 12 bases between. This CDR3 is built from 13 residues. CDR3 amino acids: CASSFLGGGEQYF. The CDR3 DNA sequence: TGTGCCAGCAGCTTTCTGGGGGGTGGCGAGCAGTACTTC.

The chain links TRBV21-1 to TRBJ2-2; no DNA check was done on the table's D call, TRBD2. TRBV21-1 is assigned pseudogene status. The CDR3 sequence is 15 residues long. The CDR3 DNA sequence: TGTGCCAGCGCCAAAAGTAGGCGGCGAGCCGGGGAGCTGTTTTTT. Translating it yields CASAKSRRRAGELFF.

This clone was detected once. This sample also contains other DNA sequences that code for the same CDR3. V and J are TRBV2 and TRBJ1-1; perhaps TRBD1 as D (6 bases). Germline loops: CDR1 SNHLY, CDR2 FYNNEI. The CDR3 contains 13 residues. V lost 8 bases to trimming and J lost 0 bases, with 10 bases between them. In DNA, the CDR3 is TGTGCCAGCTCCGACAGGTTGAACACTGAAGCTTTCTTT. Its translation: CASSDRLNTEAFF.

V gene TRBV23-1 combines with J gene TRBJ2-7; possible D gene TRBD2, 5 bases. TRBV23-1 is assigned to the ORF class and has an uncertain function. There are 15 residues in the CDR3. Trimming stripped 3 bases from V and 4 bases from J, with 16 bases between. The CDR3 is CASSQGRHGRYEQYF. In DNA form, the CDR3 reads TGCGCCAGCAGTCAGGGGAGACACGGCCGGTACGAGCAGTACTTC.

The J gene is TRBJ2-2, the V gene TRBV5-1; the match to TRBD2 covers 12 bases. Germline V gene lookup returns CDR1 SGHRS and CDR2 YFSETQ. Germline trimming cut 5 bases from V and 3 bases from J; bases unmatched to any gene: 8. The CDR3 totals 17 residues. The CDR3 DNA reads as TGCGCCAGCAGGGCGCTAGCGGGAGGGCTGGACACCGGGGAGCTGTTTTTT. Its protein is CASRALAGGLDTGELFF.

The chain couples TRBV5-6 to TRBJ2-1, with TRBD1 identical over 9 bases. The germline CDR1 and CDR2 sequences are SGHDT and YYEEEE. The CDR3 covers 16 residues. The V gene end was trimmed by 4 bases and the J gene end by 7 bases; junction bases not matched to a gene: 12. The CDR3 region is CASSHKDRGLWNEQFF. The CDR3 nucleotides are TGTGCCAGCAGCCACAAGGACAGGGGTCTTTGGAATGAGCAGTTCTTC.

The chain links TRBV28 to TRBJ2-7, with 7 bases aligning to TRBD2. The germline gives CDR1 MDHEN, CDR2 SYDVKM. J gave up 6 bases and V 6 bases, and 17 bases lay outside the gene matches. There are 16 residues in the CDR3. The CDR3 nucleotides are TGTGCCAGCAGGCCGAGGCGCGGTGGGAGGGGAGTCGAGCAGTACTTC. Translation: CASRPRRGGRGVEQYF.

This clone was found once. CDR3 DNA: TGTGCCAGCCGAACCTACGAGCAGTACTTC. It yields the protein CASRTYEQYF. The rearrangement links TRBV9 to TRBJ2-7, with D hard to call. V gave up 7 bases and J gave up 2 bases, with 4 bases separating them. The CDR3 is 10 residues long. Looked up from germline, CDR1 is SGDLS and CDR2 is YYNGEE.

The genes are TRBV19 and TRBJ2-2; D gene ambiguous. Trimming took 8 bases from V and 1 from J, leaving 5 bases between them. CDR3 length equals 12 residues. Germline V lookup: CDR1 LNHDA, CDR2 SQIVND (reference sequence). As DNA, the CDR3 is TGTGCCAGTGCATGGAACACCGGGGAGCTGTTTTTT. Protein sequence: CASAWNTGELFF.

The chain couples TRBV4-1 to TRBJ2-7; 8 nucleotides line up with TRBD2. V trimming: 0 bases; J trimming: 7 bases; junction bases outside the gene matches: 14. Germline CDR1 reads MGHRA; CDR2 reads YSYEKL. The CDR3 totals 17 residues. The CDR3 DNA is TGCGCCAGCAGCCAAGATTTTCTAGCGGGCCACGGGAGGGAGCAGTACTTC. Encoded protein: CASSQDFLAGHGREQYF.

Only a few counts were recorded for this clone. V and J are TRBV28 and TRBJ2-1, with D possibly matching TRBD2 (7 bases). V was trimmed by 6 bases and J by 11 bases, leaving 23 bases between them. This CDR3 spans 15 amino acids. Germline values: CDR1 MDHEN, CDR2 SYDVKM. CDR3 nucleotide sequence: TGTGCCAGCAGCAGCCCCGGGGGGCTTAAGGGGCAGCAGTTCTTC. It translates to CASSSPGGLKGQQFF.

The rearrangement joins TRBV19 to TRBJ1-5; no clear D. This CDR3 region has 17 residues. Germline loops: CDR1 LNHDA, CDR2 SQIVND (reference sequence). Deletions cut 0 bases from V and 4 bases from J, with 16 bases between. For the CDR3, the DNA is TGTGCCAGTAGTATAGATGGCTGGGGAGTAGGGAATCAGCCCCAGCATTTT. Amino acid sequence: CASSIDGWGVGNQPQHF.

The sample holds a few counts of this clone. The chain has TRBV5-4 and TRBJ2-1; TRBD2 agrees at 13 bases. The V gene end was trimmed by 4 bases and the J gene end by 3 bases; junction bases not matched to a gene: 4. The CDR3 is 16 amino acids. The germline V gene encodes CDR1 SGHNT and CDR2 YYREEE (reference sequence). The CDR3, as DNA: TGTGCCAGCAGCAGACTAGCGGGAGGAGTCTACAATGAGCAGTTCTTC. It yields the protein CASSRLAGGVYNEQFF.

The chain uses TRBV19 and TRBJ1-4, with D hard to call. Per the germline V gene, CDR1 is LNHDA and CDR2 is SQIVND (reference sequence). The CDR3 extends over 18 amino acids. V gave up 6 bases and J gave up 0 bases, with 20 bases separating them. In DNA, the CDR3 is TGTGCCAGTAGGCCCCGTTTGATACGATTCGCAACTAATGAAAAACTGTTTTTT. Translation: CASRPRLIRFATNEKLFF.

CDR3 amino acids: CASSQDPGQGRQPQHF. The CDR3, as DNA: TGTGCCAGCAGCCAAGATCCCGGGCAGGGCCGTCAGCCCCAGCATTTT. The chain uses TRBV4-2 and TRBJ1-5; D possibly corresponds to TRBD1 (5 bases). The V gene lost 0 bases and the J gene lost 6 bases, with 15 bases spanning the gap. Germline CDR1 LGHNA, CDR2 YNFKEQ. This CDR3 region has 16 residues.

The chain has TRBV29-1 and TRBJ2-1; a possible D gene is TRBD2 (6 bases). The V end was cut by 3 bases, the J end by 5 bases, with 29 bases between. The CDR3 runs 19 residues. CDR1 and CDR2 (germline): SQVTM, ANQGSEA. CDR3 bases: TGCAGCGTTGATCCCGGGACTGGACTCTTCGGATGGGAGAACAATGAGCAGTTCTTC. It encodes CSVDPGTGLFGWENNEQFF.

CDR3 region: CASSPRSGSRPNLYNEQFF. The CDR3 DNA sequence: TGTGCCAGCTCACCCCGGAGCGGGAGTCGACCCAACCTCTACAATGAGCAGTTCTTC. The J gene is TRBJ2-1, the V gene TRBV18, with 8 bases lining up with TRBD2. Germline-derived CDR1 and CDR2 are KGHSH and LQKENI. This CDR3 spans 19 amino acids. J gave up 3 bases and V 3 bases, and 16 bases lay outside the gene matches.

The chain employs TRBV7-2 and TRBJ2-7; TRBD2 matches 13 bases. V lost 5 bases, J lost 6 bases, and 10 bases stayed unmatched. From germline, CDR1 is SGHTA and CDR2 FQGNSA. There are 16 residues in the CDR3. CDR3 sequence reads: CASSQGLAGASSEQYF. In DNA form, the CDR3 reads TGTGCCAGCAGCCAAGGACTAGCGGGAGCGTCGTCCGAGCAGTACTTC.

The gene calls are TRBV4-1 and TRBJ2-1; D gene uncertain. Germline CDR1 MGHRA, CDR2 YSYEKL. The V gene lost 3 bases and the J gene lost 12 bases, with 27 bases spanning the gap. The CDR3 contains 17 residues. The CDR3 DNA reads as TGCGCCAGCAGCCAGGATGGTCCCACCCAGGACCCCCCCCGGCAGTTCTTC. Its protein is CASSQDGPTQDPPRQFF.

Regarding this clone: A single base separates this from a much larger clone, so it may be a read error. The same CDR3 is also encoded by other DNA sequences in this sample. The V call is TRBV11-3, the J call TRBJ2-1, with TRBD2 identical over 8 bases. CDR3 length: 14 amino acids. After removal of 3 bases from V and 3 bases from J, the junction contained 1 base not matched to a gene. CDR1 is SGHNT, CDR2 YENEEA, per germline. DNA of the CDR3: TGTGCCAGCAGCTTGGCGGGAGGCTACAATGAGCAGTTCTTC. It codes for CASSLAGGYNEQFF. The full variable domain, rest sourced from reference TRBV11-3 and TRBJ2-1, is EAGVVQSPRYKIIEKKQPVAFWCNPISGHNTLYWYLQNLGQGPELLIRYENEEAVDDSQLPKDRFSAERLKGVDSTLKIQPAELGDSAVYLCASSLAGGYNEQFFGPGTRLTVL.

In DNA form, the CDR3 reads TGTGCCATCCTAGCGGGCCACTACAATGAGCAGTTCTTC. Translated: CAILAGHYNEQFF. The gene calls are TRBV2 and TRBJ2-1; 8 nucleotides line up with TRBD2. CDR3 length equals 13 residues. The J segment lost 3 bases and the V segment lost 10 bases, leaving 5 bases of the junction unmatched. The germline V gene has CDR1 SNHLY and CDR2 FYNNEI.

This clone was detected only once. The genes are TRBV4-1 and TRBJ2-1; 9 nucleotides align to TRBD2. The CDR3 extends over 16 amino acids. V shed 5 bases and J 6 bases; nucleotides not matched to a gene: 11. CDR1 is MGHRA and CDR2 is YSYEKL in the germline V gene. The CDR3 region has the DNA TGCGCCAGCAGCGCCCGTCCGAGCGGGGGGCTCAATGAGCAGTTCTTC. It is translated as CASSARPSGGLNEQFF.

The rearrangement joins TRBV7-2 to TRBJ2-7; D remains ambiguous. With 4 bases removed from V and 6 bases from J, the gap between germline ends came to 13 bases. The CDR3 is 13 amino acids. Germline loops: CDR1 SGHTA, CDR2 FQGNSA. CDR3 sequence (DNA): TGTGCCAGCAGCTACCACGACTGGCCCGAGCAGTACTTC. Translated: CASSYHDWPEQYF.